This passage covers 2 T cell receptor beta chains from one sample sequenced in a study of blood T cell repertoires in COVID-19. Libraries were prepared by immunoSEQ multiplex PCR; TCRdb keeps only in-frame clonotypes and omits some of them. Seen here are around 230,000 clones, 75% to 90% observed once, and the top ten hold about a tenth. The source material was PBMCs or T cells enriched from blood (not recorded which). These receptors originate from a man aged 40-55 years who had recovered from COVID-19.

The chain carries TRBV18 and TRBJ2-7, with 12 nucleotides matching TRBD2. This CDR3 contains 17 residues. Germline trimming cut 2 bases from V and 0 bases from J; bases unmatched to any gene: 5. Per germline, CDR1 KGHSH and CDR2 LQKENI. DNA of the CDR3: TGTGCCAGCTCACCAAGGCTAGCGGGGGGGATCTCCTACGAGCAGTACTTC. This codes for CASSPRLAGGISYEQYF.

This clone was picked up one time. The V call is TRBV3-1 (or the pseudogene TRBV3-2), the J call TRBJ1-2, with TRBD1 matching 10 bases. CDR1 and CDR2 (germline): LGHDT, YNNKEL (reference sequence). V shed 6 bases and J 1 base; nucleotides not matched to a gene: 2. The CDR3 sequence is 14 residues long. DNA of the CDR3: TGTGCCAGCAGGGGACAGGGGAGTAACTATGGCTACACCTTC. Protein: CASRGQGSNYGYTF.